This is a list of T cell receptor beta chains from one sample in a study of human T cells and chemical hapten exposure. Each CDR3 protein gets one entry after TCRdb re-called the RACE reads with MiXCR. The table includes about 120,000 distinct CDR3 sequences, roughly an eighth detected once. Source: whole blood, taken in connection with sensitization to the hapten diphenylcyclopropenone (DPC). The receptors stem from a man younger than 35 with alopecia areata. Some clones in this sample may be carry-over from other donors' samples. Each CDR3 is given with its conserved first and last residue. A D gene is named only where the DNA matches it firmly. Expanded clones are given a class, and other clones once, few, many or no size at all.

. TRBJ2-7 . TRBV18 TGTGCCAGCTCACCACCGAGAACGGCGAGCGAGCAGTACTTC CASSPPRTASEQYF
. TRBJ2-3 . TRBV12-3/TRBV12-4 TGTGCCAGCAGTTTCAGGGCTGGCACAGATACGCAGTATTTT CASSFRAGTDTQYF
. TRBJ2-3 many TRBV7-2 TGTGCCAGCAGCTTACGGGATACGCAGTATTTT CASSLRDTQYF
. TRBJ1-1 few TRBV5-1 TGCGCCAGCAGCTTGGCACAGGAGAACACTGAAGCTTTCTTT CASSLAQENTEAFF
TRBD2 TRBJ2-3 . TRBV7-3 TGTGCCAGCAGCTTAGAAGCGGGGGGCATAGATACGCAGTATTTT CASSLEAGGIDTQYF
. TRBJ1-3 many TRBV11-2 TGTGCCGGCCGAGGAGGAAACACCATATATTTT CAGRGGNTIYF
. TRBJ2-5 few TRBV18 TGTGCCAGCTCACGCGGGATTTGGGGTCAAGAGACCCAGTACTTC CASSRGIWGQETQYF
TRBD1 TRBJ1-3 few TRBV7-8 TGTGCCAGCAGCTTAGTTCGAGGGGACAGGGGGGACACCATATATTTT CASSLVRGDRGDTIYF
. TRBJ2-2 few TRBV4-2 TGTGCCAGCAGCCAAGAAATCCAACTAGTTTTACACGGGGAGCTGTTTTTT CASSQEIQLVLHGELFF
. TRBJ2-1 . TRBV3-1 TGTGCCAGCAGCCAAGGTTACAATGAGCAGTTCTTC CASSQGYNEQFF
. TRBJ2-7 few TRBV11-3 TGTGCCAGCACCCCTTCTAAGGGCAGGGGACAAGAGCAGTACTTC CASTPSKGRGQEQYF
. TRBJ2-1 . TRBV5-5 TGTGCCAGCAGCTACTCAGGGCCTTTAATGAATGAGCAGTTCTTC CASSYSGPLMNEQFF
TRBD2 TRBJ2-2 . TRBV4-2 TGTGCCAGCAGCCGGACTAGCGGGGGGAGCACCGGGGAGCTGTTTTTT CASSRTSGGSTGELFF
TRBD1 TRBJ1-4 few TRBV20-1 TGCAGTGCAAGGGGCGGGACAGCCTGGGGGGCCAAACTGTTTTTT CSARGGTAWGAKLFF
. TRBJ1-1 . TRBV11-2 TGTGCCAGCAGCTTAATTCTCTTGAACACTGAAGCTTTCTTT CASSLILLNTEAFF
TRBD2 TRBJ2-3 . TRBV7-2 TGTGCCAGCAGCTTACGAAGGTGGGGGGGGAGCACAGATACGCAGTATTTT CASSLRRWGGSTDTQYF
TRBD1 TRBJ1-5 . TRBV18 TGTGCCAGCTCACGGCGACAGGGGGAAATTTTTCAGCCCCAGCATTTT CASSRRQGEIFQPQHF
TRBD1 TRBJ1-1 many TRBV20-1 TGCAGTGCTTCCCGGACAGGGTCCACTGAAGCTTTCTTT CSASRTGSTEAFF
TRBD1 TRBJ2-1 . TRBV9 TGTGCCAGCAGCAGGACAGGGGGGTACAATGAGCAGTTCTTC CASSRTGGYNEQFF
TRBD2 TRBJ2-1 many TRBV2 TGTGCCAGCAGTGAAAGTGGGCTAGCGGGGGAGCAGTTCTTC CASSESGLAGEQFF
TRBD1 TRBJ1-6 . TRBV5-1 TGCGCCAGCAGCCGTCGACAGGGTGGGAAGGAATCCTATAATTCACCCCTCCACTTT CASSRRQGGKESYNSPLHF
TRBD2 TRBJ2-5 . TRBV20-1 TGCAGTGCTCAAGCGGGGGGAGAGACCCAGTACTTC CSAQAGGETQYF
TRBD1 TRBJ2-2 few TRBV6-2/TRBV6-3 TGTGCCAGCAGTCTGAGGGACAGCTTCACCGGGGAGCTGTTTTTT CASSLRDSFTGELFF
TRBD2 TRBJ2-4 . TRBV12-3/TRBV12-4 TGTGCCAGCAGTCCGGGACTAGCGGCGAGTGCTCAGTACTTC CASSPGLAASAQYF
. TRBJ1-3 . TRBV7-2 TGTGCCAGCAGCTTGGGCGTATCTGGAAACACCATATATTTT CASSLGVSGNTIYF
. TRBJ2-1 many TRBV12-3/TRBV12-4 TGTGCCAGCAGTTTAGGCAGGAATGAGCAGTTCTTC CASSLGRNEQFF
. TRBJ1-1 few TRBV10-3 TGTGCCATCAGTGAGGCCACTGAAGCTTTCTTT CAISEATEAFF
. TRBJ1-2 . TRBV12-3/TRBV12-4 TGTGCCAGCAGTTTAGTACAGGAATCCTTCGGCTACACCTTC CASSLVQESFGYTF
. TRBJ1-5 many TRBV7-9 TGTGCCAGCAGCTTAGGGAATCAGCCCCAGCATTTT CASSLGNQPQHF
. TRBJ1-5 few TRBV18 TGTGCCAGCTCACCAGGGTGGGGAAATCAGCCCCAGCATTTT CASSPGWGNQPQHF
. TRBJ2-1 . TRBV7-2 TGTGCCAGCAGCTTAGCAATTCCGGGGTACAATGAGCAGTTCTTC CASSLAIPGYNEQFF
. TRBJ2-2 . TRBV5-1 TGCGCCAGCAGCTTGGACAGGTCTTATCCCGGGGAGCTGCTTTTT CASSLDRSYPGELLF
TRBD2 TRBJ2-2 few TRBV28 TGTGCCAGCAGTCTCGGACTAGCGGGTCGGACCGGGGAGCTGTTTTTT CASSLGLAGRTGELFF
TRBD2 TRBJ2-5 few TRBV7-9 TGTGCCAGCAGCCTCGCTAGCGGGAGGGGGACCCAGTACTTC CASSLASGRGTQYF
. TRBJ2-5 . TRBV19 TGTGCCAGTAGTTGGTCGGAGACCCAGTACTTC CASSWSETQYF
. TRBJ2-4 few TRBV6-1 TGTGCCAGCAGTCCATCCCTGGGGCGGGTAAAAAACATTCAGTACTTC CASSPSLGRVKNIQYF
. TRBJ2-7 . TRBV5-6 TGTGCCAGCAGCATATACAGACCCGAAGAGCAGTACTTC CASSIYRPEEQYF
. TRBJ2-3 . TRBV6-5 TGTGCCAGCAGTTACTCGACTCGGAGCACAGATACGCAGTATTTT CASSYSTRSTDTQYF
. TRBJ2-3 . TRBV4-1 TGCGCCAGCAGCCATAACACAGATACGCAGTATTTT CASSHNTDTQYF
TRBD2 TRBJ2-2 few TRBV7-2 TGTGCCAGCAGCTTAACCTACTCTAGCGGGGGCTCGAACACCGGGGAGCTGTTTTTT CASSLTYSSGGSNTGELFF
. TRBJ1-2 many TRBV5-4 TGTGCCAGCAGCCCGGAGGGGGGTTCCCCCAACTATGGCTACACCTTC CASSPEGGSPNYGYTF
. TRBJ1-6 . TRBV20-1 TGCAGTGCCATCTACACGAAAACCCCGAGCTCCTATAATTCACCCCTCCACTTT CSAIYTKTPSSYNSPLHF
TRBD1 TRBJ1-3 . TRBV12-3/TRBV12-4 TGTGCCAGCACGAAGTTCGGGACAGGGGGAGTCGGAAACACCATATATTTT CASTKFGTGGVGNTIYF
. TRBJ2-1 . TRBV28 TGTGCCAGCAGTCCCCGGGGTGGGCCATACAATGAGCAGTTCTTC CASSPRGGPYNEQFF
. TRBJ2-7 . TRBV20-1 TGCAGTGTTAGTCGGGGCAGGGTCTACTACGAGCAGTACTTC CSVSRGRVYYEQYF